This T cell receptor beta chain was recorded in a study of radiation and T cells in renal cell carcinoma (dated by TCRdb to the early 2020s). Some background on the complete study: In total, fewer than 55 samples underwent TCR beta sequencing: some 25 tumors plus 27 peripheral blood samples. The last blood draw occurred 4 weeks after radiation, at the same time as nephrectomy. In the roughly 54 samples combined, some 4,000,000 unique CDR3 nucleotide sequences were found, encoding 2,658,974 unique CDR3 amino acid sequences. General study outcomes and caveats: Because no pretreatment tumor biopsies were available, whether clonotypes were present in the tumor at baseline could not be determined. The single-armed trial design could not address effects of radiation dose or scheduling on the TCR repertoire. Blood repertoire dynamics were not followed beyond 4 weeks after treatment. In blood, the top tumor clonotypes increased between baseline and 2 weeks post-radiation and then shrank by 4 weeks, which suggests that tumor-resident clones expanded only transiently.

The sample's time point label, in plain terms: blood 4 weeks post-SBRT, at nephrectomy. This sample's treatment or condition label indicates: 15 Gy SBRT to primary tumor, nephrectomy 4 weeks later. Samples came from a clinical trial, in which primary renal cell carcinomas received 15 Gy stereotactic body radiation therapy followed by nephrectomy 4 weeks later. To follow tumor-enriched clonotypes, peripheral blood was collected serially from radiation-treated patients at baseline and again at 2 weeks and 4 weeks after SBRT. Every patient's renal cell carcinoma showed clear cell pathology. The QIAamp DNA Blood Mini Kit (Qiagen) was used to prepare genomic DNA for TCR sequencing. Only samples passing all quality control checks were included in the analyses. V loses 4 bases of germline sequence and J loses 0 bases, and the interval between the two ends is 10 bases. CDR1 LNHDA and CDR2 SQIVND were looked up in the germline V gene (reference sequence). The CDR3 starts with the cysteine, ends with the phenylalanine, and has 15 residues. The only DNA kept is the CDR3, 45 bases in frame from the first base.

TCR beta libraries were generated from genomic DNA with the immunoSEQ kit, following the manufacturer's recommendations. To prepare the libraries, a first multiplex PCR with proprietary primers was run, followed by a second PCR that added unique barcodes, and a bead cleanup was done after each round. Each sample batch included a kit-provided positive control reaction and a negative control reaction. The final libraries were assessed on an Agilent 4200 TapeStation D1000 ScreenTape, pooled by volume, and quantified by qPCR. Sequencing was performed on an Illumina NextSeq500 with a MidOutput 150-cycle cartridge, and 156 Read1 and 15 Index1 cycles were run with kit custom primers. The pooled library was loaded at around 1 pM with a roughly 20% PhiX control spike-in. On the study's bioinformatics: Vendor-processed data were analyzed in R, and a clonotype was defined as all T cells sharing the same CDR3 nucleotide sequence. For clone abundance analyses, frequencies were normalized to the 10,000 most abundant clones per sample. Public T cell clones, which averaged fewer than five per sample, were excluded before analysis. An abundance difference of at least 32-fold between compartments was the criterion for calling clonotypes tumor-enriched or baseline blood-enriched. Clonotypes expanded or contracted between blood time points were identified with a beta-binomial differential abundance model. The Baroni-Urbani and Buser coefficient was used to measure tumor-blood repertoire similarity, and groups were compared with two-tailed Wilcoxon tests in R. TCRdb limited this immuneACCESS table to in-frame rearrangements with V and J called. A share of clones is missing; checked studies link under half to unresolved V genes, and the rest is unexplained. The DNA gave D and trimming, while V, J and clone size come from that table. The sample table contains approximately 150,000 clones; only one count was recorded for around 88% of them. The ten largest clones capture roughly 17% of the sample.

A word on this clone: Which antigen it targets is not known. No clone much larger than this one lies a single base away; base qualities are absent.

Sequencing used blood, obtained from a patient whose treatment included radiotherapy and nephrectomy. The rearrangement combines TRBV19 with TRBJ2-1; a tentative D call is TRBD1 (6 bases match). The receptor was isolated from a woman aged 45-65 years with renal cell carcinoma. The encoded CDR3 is CASSTQGHSYNEQFF. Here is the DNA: TGTGCCAGTAGTACTCAGGGGCACTCCTACAATGAGCAGTTCTTC.